This TCR beta chain was sequenced during a study of early T cells in non-severe SARS-CoV-2 infection (dated by TCRdb to the early 2020s). Study-wide context: Bulk RNA from unsorted whole blood was used for TCR sequencing, so alpha and beta chains could not be paired.

Results and caveats for the whole study, not just this receptor: VDJdb matching was skewed toward anti-spike CD8 responses and likely underestimated virus-specific expansions by missing private and CD4 specificities.

This clonotype was picked up many times. The target of this receptor is not known. No much larger clonotype is one base removed from it; base qualities were not supplied. The CDR3 runs 15 amino acids, cysteine and phenylalanine included. Only the CDR3 portion is preserved as DNA: 45 bases, with reading frame beginning at the first base. Relative to germline, V is 1 base shorter and J is 13 bases shorter, with 20 bases between their ends. The study was a case-control design nested within a healthcare worker cohort in London, UK, with weekly nasopharyngeal swab PCR tests and blood sampling. Healthcare workers were recruited during the week of the UK lockdown, between 23 and 31 March 2020, and followed weekly for up to 16 weeks. Library generation was performed with 5' RACE. Sequencing took place on a NextSeq 500. In the TCR library protocol, unique molecular identifiers were attached to individual cDNA molecules to correct for PCR bias and sequencing error. Both TCR alpha and beta chains were sequenced, and tight co-correlation was observed between alpha and beta sequence abundances in each sample. In the authors' own workflow: Decombinator V4 was used to perform V gene, J gene and CDR3 annotation of TCR sequences. TCRs were defined as expanded if a significant change between any two time points was detected under a Poisson model with p below 0.0001. Abundances of TCRs were expressed as counts per million after normalisation to the total number of TCRs sequenced in each sample. TRAV1-2 paired with TRAJ12, TRAJ20 or TRAJ33 defined MAIT TCRs, while TRAV10 paired with TRAJ18 defined iNKT TCRs. VDJdb, accessed 1 November 2021, was searched for CMV, EBV and SARS-CoV-2 annotated TCRs, with TCRs annotated for multiple antigens excluded. The raw public reads went through TCRdb reprocessing: fastp at Q25, MiXCR clone calling, in-frame beta chains kept. A single entry per CDR3 protein holds the most common genes and DNA from its merged rows. The V and J calls were determined by TCRdb, not by the authors. This sample gives 74,000 or so distinct CDR3 sequences in total; roughly 10% of them show up just once. Of the sample, 3.8% is held by the ten largest clones.

This sequence was found in an adult who was a healthcare worker with PCR-confirmed SARS-CoV-2 infection or an uninfected control (not recorded which). The chain joins TRBV12-3 or TRBV12-4 to TRBJ2-1; matching of 5 bases hints at TRBD1 as the D gene. Material: whole blood. The CDR3 here reads CASSLGSAVQGEQFF. The DNA sequence reads TGTGCCAGCAGTTTAGGTTCCGCCGTGCAAGGGGAACAGTTCTTC.